A selection of T cell receptor delta chains follows, all from one sample in a study of gamma-delta T cells after stem cell transplantation. TCRdb re-called the RT-PCR reads using CATT. Of roughly 3,000 delta-chain clones in the sample, roughly 12% were seen once. Sequencing was carried out using gamma-delta T cells. These receptors all stem from a human donor. It is not recorded whose cells these are; they may come from a transplant donor. Each CDR3 is given with its conserved first and last residue. A D gene is named only where the DNA matches it firmly. Expanded clones get a size class; other rows say once, few or many, or leave the size out.

D gene: -; CDR3 length: 13; V gene: TRAV29/DV5; clone size: few; J gene: TRDJ1; CDR3 DNA: TGTGCAGCAGGAGGATACTGGGCCGATAAACTCATCTTT; CDR3 protein: CAAGGYWADKLIF
D gene: -; CDR3 length: 21; V gene: TRDV1; clone size: -; J gene: TRDJ1; CDR3 DNA: TGTGCTCTTGGGGAACCCCACCTCTCCTGGGGATCCGGGGTTTACACCGATAAACTCATCTTT; CDR3 protein: CALGEPHLSWGSGVYTDKLIF
D gene: TRDD3; CDR3 length: 22; V gene: TRDV1; clone size: -; J gene: TRDJ1; CDR3 DNA: TGTGCTCTTGGGGCCCGACAGCTTCCTACTGGGGGATACCCTAAATTCACCGATAAACTCATCTTT; CDR3 protein: CALGARQLPTGGYPKFTDKLIF
D gene: TRDD3; CDR3 length: 15; V gene: TRDV3; clone size: -; J gene: TRDJ1; CDR3 DNA: TGTGCCTTTCCGACTGGGGGGCCGTACACCGATAAACTCATCTTT; CDR3 protein: CAFPTGGPYTDKLIF
D gene: -; CDR3 length: 15; V gene: TRDV1; clone size: medium-sized; J gene: TRDJ2; CDR3 DNA: TGTGCTCTTGGGGAACTAGGAGCTTTGACAGCACAACTCTTCTTT; CDR3 protein: CALGELGALTAQLFF
D gene: -; CDR3 length: 17; V gene: TRDV1; clone size: -; J gene: TRDJ1; CDR3 DNA: TGTGCTCTTGGGTCACGGGAGGGGGGGGTTCTTACCGATAAACTCATCTTT; CDR3 protein: CALGSREGGVLTDKLIF
D gene: TRDD3; CDR3 length: 17; V gene: TRDV1; clone size: few; J gene: TRDJ1; CDR3 DNA: TGTGCTCTTGGGGAACTCCGGGAAGGGGGGATCACCGATAAACTCATCTTT; CDR3 protein: CALGELREGGITDKLIF
D gene: TRDD3; CDR3 length: 18; V gene: TRDV1; clone size: few; J gene: TRDJ1; CDR3 DNA: TGTGCTCTTGGGAGGTCCCACTGGGGGATCATAAACACCGATAAACTCATCTTT; CDR3 protein: CALGRSHWGIINTDKLIF
D gene: TRDD3; CDR3 length: 20; V gene: TRAV29/DV5; clone size: few; J gene: TRDJ1; CDR3 DNA: TGTGCAGCAAGCGCGCTCCTAGAACCCTCTACTGGGGCCTACACCGATAAACTCATCTTT; CDR3 protein: CAASALLEPSTGAYTDKLIF
D gene: -; CDR3 length: 19; V gene: TRDV1; clone size: few; J gene: TRDJ2; CDR3 DNA: TGTGCTCTTGGGGAACTACCTTCCCCCGTACTGGGGAATACAGCACAACTCTTCTTT; CDR3 protein: CALGELPSPVLGNTAQLFF
D gene: -; CDR3 length: 17; V gene: TRAV29/DV5; clone size: few; J gene: TRDJ1; CDR3 DNA: TGTGCAGCAAGCGCGCAAATATTTCCGGACTTGGCCGATAAACTCATCTTT; CDR3 protein: CAASAQIFPDLADKLIF
D gene: TRDD3; CDR3 length: 22; V gene: TRDV1; clone size: few; J gene: TRDJ1; CDR3 DNA: TGTGCTCTTGGGGAACTGCGGGGAGAATTAGACTGGGGGATACCATACACCGATAAACTCATCTTT; CDR3 protein: CALGELRGELDWGIPYTDKLIF
D gene: TRDD3; CDR3 length: 22; V gene: TRDV1; clone size: -; J gene: TRDJ1; CDR3 DNA: TGTGCTCTTGGGGAACTTGATGGAGTCTGGGGGGCACTTGTTCGCGGCACCGATAAACTCATCTTT; CDR3 protein: CALGELDGVWGALVRGTDKLIF
D gene: -; CDR3 length: 17; V gene: TRDV3; clone size: few; J gene: TRDJ1; CDR3 DNA: TGTGCCTTCCGAACTACGGCCCTGGCCTCTGGGGTTTATAAACTCATCTTT; CDR3 protein: CAFRTTALASGVYKLIF
D gene: TRDD3; CDR3 length: 16; V gene: TRDV3; clone size: -; J gene: TRDJ1; CDR3 DNA: TGTGCCTCCTCCTATATGCTGGGGGATTATCGAGATAAACTCATCTTT; CDR3 protein: CASSYMLGDYRDKLIF
D gene: TRDD3; CDR3 length: 21; V gene: TRDV1; clone size: -; J gene: TRDJ1; CDR3 DNA: TGTGCTCTTGGGGAACTTGACCGGAGAACTACTACTGGGGGATACAGGGATAAACTCATCTTT; CDR3 protein: CALGELDRRTTTGGYRDKLIF
D gene: TRDD2; CDR3 length: 21; V gene: TRDV1; clone size: few; J gene: TRDJ1; CDR3 DNA: TGTGCTCTTGGGGAACTAGTTGGAGTTCTTCCTACGTTAGATGCCACCGATAAACTCATCTTT; CDR3 protein: CALGELVGVLPTLDATDKLIF
D gene: TRDD3; CDR3 length: 20; V gene: TRDV1; clone size: -; J gene: TRDJ1; CDR3 DNA: TGTGCTCTTGGGGATTGCTTCTTACCACCCCTAGTGGGGATAACCGATAAACTCATCTTT; CDR3 protein: CALGDCFLPPLVGITDKLIF
D gene: -; CDR3 length: 18; V gene: TRDV1; clone size: -; J gene: TRDJ1; CDR3 DNA: TGTGCTCTTGGGGAACAACTTCCTCCTACACCGTACACCGATAAACTCATCTTT; CDR3 protein: CALGEQLPPTPYTDKLIF
D gene: TRDD3; CDR3 length: 23; V gene: TRDV1; clone size: few; J gene: TRDJ1; CDR3 DNA: TGTGCTCTTGGGGAAGGCCCGGGTTTCCTGTTGGGGGATATAAGACCATACACCGATAAACTCATCTTT; CDR3 protein: CALGEGPGFLLGDIRPYTDKLIF
D gene: TRDD3; CDR3 length: 17; V gene: TRDV2; clone size: large; J gene: TRDJ3; CDR3 DNA: TGTGCCTGTGACACCGGGGGATACTCCTGGGACACCCGACAGATGTTTTTC; CDR3 protein: CACDTGGYSWDTRQMFF
D gene: -; CDR3 length: 18; V gene: TRDV1; clone size: large; J gene: TRDJ1; CDR3 DNA: TGTGCTCTTGGGGTCCCACTTCCCCTAAGGATGTACCCCGATAAACTCATCTTT; CDR3 protein: CALGVPLPLRMYPDKLIF
D gene: TRDD3; CDR3 length: 17; V gene: TRDV1; clone size: few; J gene: TRDJ1; CDR3 DNA: TGTGCTCTTGGGGCCCCCCTACTGGGGGATAATACCGATAAACTCATCTTT; CDR3 protein: CALGAPLLGDNTDKLIF
D gene: -; CDR3 length: 20; V gene: TRDV1; clone size: -; J gene: TRDJ1; CDR3 DNA: TGTGCTCTTGGGGAACGGGGCTACGAAATGGTCATCGGATACACCGATAAACTCATCTTT; CDR3 protein: CALGERGYEMVIGYTDKLIF
D gene: TRDD2; CDR3 length: 18; V gene: TRDV1; clone size: -; J gene: TRDJ2; CDR3 DNA: TGTGCTCTTGGGAATCTGCAGGCCTTCCTACTTTTGACAGCACAACTCTTCTTT; CDR3 protein: CALGNLQAFLLLTAQLFF
D gene: TRDD3; CDR3 length: 14; V gene: TRDV2; clone size: large; J gene: TRDJ2; CDR3 DNA: TGTGCCTGTGACACCTGGGGATACACAGCACAACTCTTCTTT; CDR3 protein: CACDTWGYTAQLFF
D gene: TRDD3; CDR3 length: 18; V gene: TRDV2; clone size: few; J gene: TRDJ1; CDR3 DNA: TGTGCCTGGGACACCGTCCTACTGGGGGACCTGTACACCGATAAACTCATCTTT; CDR3 protein: CAWDTVLLGDLYTDKLIF